These 27 T cell receptor beta chains were all obtained from the same sample, sequenced in a study of blood T cell repertoires in COVID-19. Sequencing used immunoSEQ multiplex PCR; TCRdb keeps in-frame clones, though not all of them. The sample yields roughly 100,000 clones, roughly 92% seen once. The sample comprised peripheral blood. These receptors all come from a middle-aged man with active COVID-19.

The V and J genes are TRBV6-4 and TRBJ2-2, with 7 bases aligning to TRBD2. The CDR3 is made up of 15 amino acids. The germline V gene encodes CDR1 MRHNA and CDR2 SNTAGT. V lost 10 bases, J lost 4 bases, and 12 bases stayed unmatched. The DNA for the CDR3 is TGTGCCACCAGGCCCAGTTGGGGGGGCACCGGGGAGCTGTTTTTT. This translates into CATRPSWGGTGELFF.

This rearrangement joins TRBV28 to TRBJ1-1; D not resolved. Germline V gene data show CDR1 as MDHEN and CDR2 as SYDVKM. The CDR3 is made up of 14 amino acids. The V end lost 2 bases, the J end lost 4 bases, and 11 bases lay between the germline ends. The CDR3 nucleotides are TGTGCCAGCAGTTTAGGCGGTACAATCACTGAAGCTTTCTTT. Translation: CASSLGGTITEAFF. Complete variable domain (other parts from reference TRBV28 and TRBJ1-1): DVKVTQSSRYLVKRTGEKVFLECVQDMDHENMFWYRQDPGLGLRLIYFSYDVKMKEKGDIPEGYSVSREKKERFSLILESASTNQTSMYLCASSLGGTITEAFFGQGTRLTVV.

The rearrangement links TRBV18 to TRBJ2-3; 7 bases match TRBD2. The CDR3 spans 15 residues. In germline, CDR1 is KGHSH, CDR2 LQKENI. Trimming took 3 bases from V and 3 from J; bases not matched to a gene: 6. In DNA form, the CDR3 reads TGTGCCAGCTCACCGTCTCAGCGGGAAACAGATACGCAGTATTTT. Residues: CASSPSQRETDTQYF.

This chain joins TRBV28 and TRBJ1-5; D remains unclear. The V gene lost 5 bases and the J gene lost 0 bases, with 8 bases spanning the gap. The CDR3 is 14 residues long. Germline V CDR1 and CDR2: MDHEN, SYDVKM. CDR3 sequence: CASSLEYSNQPQHF. CDR3 in DNA: TGTGCCAGCAGTCTAGAGTATAGCAATCAGCCCCAGCATTTT.

This clone was detected only once. The gene calls are TRBV16 and TRBJ1-5; perhaps TRBD1 as D (5 bases). The CDR3 runs to 13 residues. Between the trimmed V and J ends, which lost 4 bases and 9 bases, there was a span of 13 bases. The germline gives CDR1 KGHSY, CDR2 FQNENV. The CDR3 sequence is CASSRSGGGPQHF. DNA for the CDR3: TGTGCCAGCAGCCGATCCGGGGGTGGGCCCCAGCATTTT.

This chain connects TRBV28 to TRBJ2-7; D is possibly TRBD1 (6 bases). Germline lookup yields CDR1 MDHEN and CDR2 SYDVKM. This CDR3 comprises 14 residues. Trimming shortened V by 3 bases and J by 3 bases, and 12 bases separated the two germline ends. CDR3 amino acids: CASSLTEGDYEQYF. The CDR3 DNA is TGTGCCAGCAGTTTGACCGAGGGGGACTACGAGCAGTACTTC.

The rearrangement joins TRBV5-1 to TRBJ2-3; 8 positions agree with TRBD2. The CDR3 is made up of 15 amino acids. V dropped 3 bases and J dropped 1; count of bases not matched to a gene: 4. Germline V CDR1 and CDR2: SGHRS, YFSETQ. The CDR3 sequence: CASSSGLAGTDTQYF. CDR3 nucleotides: TGCGCCAGCAGCTCCGGACTAGCCGGCACAGATACGCAGTATTTT.

This clone was recorded only once. J is TRBJ2-3 and V is TRBV7-9; a weak D match, TRBD2 (6 bases). Trimming took 5 bases from V and 6 from J, leaving 12 bases between them. The CDR3 spans 13 residues. Per germline, CDR1 SEHNR and CDR2 FQNEAQ (reference sequence). The CDR3 here is CASSALAMDTQYF. CDR3 coding DNA: TGTGCCAGCAGCGCCCTAGCGATGGATACGCAGTATTTT.

In its sample, this clone was seen once. The chain couples TRBV14 to TRBJ2-3; the D is unclear. Germline values: CDR1 SGHDN, CDR2 FVKESK. CDR3 size: 16 residues. The V gene lost 1 base and the J gene lost 1 base, with 12 bases spanning the gap. DNA for the CDR3: TGTGCCAGCAGCCAAGGGATCTTACAGCGCACAGATACGCAGTATTTT. Encoded protein: CASSQGILQRTDTQYF. The whole variable domain, remainder taken from reference TRBV14 and TRBJ2-3, is EAGVTQFPSHSVIEKGQTVTLRCDPISGHDNLYWYRRVMGKEIKFLLHFVKESKQDESGMPNNRFLAERTGGTYSTLKVQPAELEDSGVYFCASSQGILQRTDTQYFGPGTRLTVL.

The chain couples TRBV7-8 to TRBJ1-3; 7 bases match TRBD1. Unmatched junction bases numbered 1, after V lost 2 bases and J lost 0 bases. Germline V gives CDR1 SGHVS, CDR2 FQNEAQ. The CDR3 consists of 15 residues. The CDR3 nucleotides are TGTGCCAGCAGCTTACCAGGGGGCTCTGGAAACACCATATATTTT. Protein: CASSLPGGSGNTIYF.

The V and J genes are TRBV27 and TRBJ2-6, with 10 bases identical to TRBD2. Germline lookup yields CDR1 MNHEY and CDR2 SMNVEV (reference sequence). With V trimmed by 5 bases and J by 2 bases, 9 bases remained unmatched. This CDR3 has 18 residues. DNA for the CDR3: TGTGCCAGCAGTCCCCTCGGTCTAGCGGGAGCTGGGGCCAACGTCCTGACTTTC. Residues: CASSPLGLAGAGANVLTF.

V gene TRBV18 combines with J gene TRBJ2-3, with TRBD2 matching over 8 bases. Trimming at V came to 2 bases and at J to 5 bases, leaving 6 bases not matched to a gene. Germline V gene data show CDR1 as KGHSH and CDR2 as LQKENI. The CDR3 loop spans 15 amino acids. The CDR3 sequence: CASSPESGSLDTQYF. The CDR3 region has the DNA TGTGCCAGCTCACCAGAAAGCGGGAGCTTAGATACGCAGTATTTT. Looking up the rest from reference TRBV18 and TRBJ2-3 gives the full variable domain: NAGVMQNPRHLVRRRGQEARLRCSPMKGHSHVYWYRQLPEEGLKFMVYLQKENIIDESGMPKERFSAEFPKEGPSILRIQQVVRGDSAAYFCASSPESGSLDTQYFGPGTRLTVL.

Remarks on this clone: Additional DNA sequences in this sample encode the identical CDR3. This rearrangement joins TRBV30 to TRBJ2-7; a possible D gene is TRBD1 (6 bases). CDR3 length equals 12 residues. Germline V lookup: CDR1 GTSNPN, CDR2 SVGIG (reference sequence). The germline V and J ends were trimmed by 0 bases and 4 bases, with 7 bases remaining between them. This CDR3 reads CAWSVGGYEQYF. In nucleotides, the CDR3 is TGTGCCTGGAGTGTAGGGGGATACGAGCAGTACTTC.

The genes are TRBV15 and TRBJ2-2, with D perhaps TRBD1 (6 bases). From germline, CDR1 is LNHNV and CDR2 YYDKDF (reference sequence). The CDR3 is made up of 13 amino acids. Trimming removed 5 bases at V and 5 bases at J, with 9 bases between. CDR3 residues: CATSLGGTGELFF. In nucleotides, the CDR3 is TGTGCCACCAGCCTAGGGGGAACCGGGGAGCTGTTTTTT.

The chain employs TRBV7-9 and TRBJ2-1, with TRBD2 identical over 9 bases. The CDR3 is 15 residues long. Germline V gene sequence: CDR1 SEHNR, CDR2 FQNEAQ (reference sequence). J was trimmed by 4 bases and V by 3 bases; bases with no gene match: 4. The DNA for the CDR3 is TGTGCCAGCAGCTTGTTAGCGGGAGATTACAATGAGCAGTTCTTC. This codes for CASSLLAGDYNEQFF.

The rearrangement joins TRBV28 to TRBJ2-5; 7 bases agree with TRBD1. The CDR3 totals 14 residues. Germline CDR1 reads MDHEN; CDR2 reads SYDVKM. The junction had 10 bases not matched to a gene; V was cut back by 5 bases and J by 7 bases. CDR3 coding DNA: TGTGCCAGCAGTCCCCTACAGGGGATGGGGACCCAGTACTTC. Protein: CASSPLQGMGTQYF.

J is TRBJ2-3 and V is TRBV19; a possible D gene is TRBD2 (6 bases). The length of the CDR3 is 14 residues. V was pared by 5 bases and J by 2 bases, with 11 bases between. Germline CDR1 LNHDA, CDR2 SQIVND (reference sequence). The CDR3 DNA follows: TGTGCCAGTAGTGTGGGACTGTTCACAGATACGCAGTATTTT. Translation: CASSVGLFTDTQYF. Using reference TRBV19 and TRBJ2-3 for the parts outside the CDR3, the full variable domain is DGGITQSPKYLFRKEGQNVTLSCEQNLNHDAMYWYRQDPGQGLRLIYYSQIVNDFQKGDIAEGYSVSREKKESFPLTVTSAQKNPTAFYLCASSVGLFTDTQYFGPGTRLTVL.

The table lists this clone with a few counts. The rearrangement uses TRBV19 and TRBJ2-1; the D gene is possibly TRBD2 (5 bases). CDR3 length: 15 amino acids. Germline values: CDR1 LNHDA, CDR2 SQIVND (reference sequence). Trimming took 8 bases from V and 7 from J, leaving 21 bases between them. The CDR3 nucleotides are TGTGCCAGTGATATAGGACTTAGCGCCGGGAATGAGCAGTTCTTC. This codes for CASDIGLSAGNEQFF.

The chain links TRBV19 to TRBJ1-1; possible D gene TRBD1, 5 bases. Germline V CDR1 and CDR2: LNHDA, SQIVND (reference sequence). The CDR3 sequence is 15 residues long. Between the trimmed V and J ends, which lost 3 bases and 1 base, there was a span of 12 bases. In DNA form, the CDR3 reads TGTGCCAGTAGTATCAGGCCAGGGTCGAACACTGAAGCTTTCTTT. It yields the protein CASSIRPGSNTEAFF.

This chain uses TRBV6-6 with TRBJ1-5; weak D call: TRBD1 (6 bases). CDR1 is MNHNY and CDR2 is SVGAGI in the germline V gene (reference sequence). Trimming removed 2 bases at V and 7 bases at J, with 15 bases between. There are 15 residues in the CDR3. As DNA, the CDR3 is TGTGCCAGCAGTTACGGGTCACAGGGTCGGCAGCCCCAGCATTTT. Translated: CASSYGSQGRQPQHF.

The chain employs TRBV6-5 and TRBJ1-2, with 10 bases identical to TRBD1. Germline-derived CDR1 and CDR2 are MNHEY and SVGAGI. The V gene end was trimmed by 0 bases and the J gene end by 5 bases; junction bases not matched to a gene: 6. There are 16 residues in the CDR3. DNA of the CDR3: TGTGCCAGCAGTTACTCACGGGACAGGGGACTTTATGGCTACACCTTC. Its protein is CASSYSRDRGLYGYTF.

The V gene is TRBV30, the J gene TRBJ2-5; 9 positions match TRBD2. The CDR3 loop spans 17 amino acids. V lost 3 bases to trimming and J lost 2 bases; unmatched junction nucleotides: 13. Germline loops: CDR1 GTSNPN, CDR2 SVGIG (reference sequence). CDR3 nucleotide sequence: TGTGCCTGGAGAAGTGTGCTAGCGGGACCTGTTCAAGAGACCCAGTACTTC. Its protein is CAWRSVLAGPVQETQYF.

This clone was counted once. The chain employs TRBV4-2 and TRBJ2-3; 11 bases match TRBD2. This CDR3 region has 14 residues. Germline trimming cut 0 bases from V and 11 bases from J; bases unmatched to any gene: 4. CDR1 is LGHNA, CDR2 YNFKEQ, per germline. The CDR3, as DNA: TGTGCCAGCAGCCAAGATCTAGCGGGAGGTGTGCAGTATTTT. Encoded protein: CASSQDLAGGVQYF.

The V call is TRBV14, the J call TRBJ2-7, with no clear D. V was cut by 0 bases and J by 4 bases, with 4 bases left in between. Per germline, CDR1 SGHDN and CDR2 FVKESK. The CDR3 consists of 12 residues. Here the CDR3 reads CASSQDRYEQYF. The CDR3 coding sequence is TGTGCCAGCAGCCAAGATCGGTACGAGCAGTACTTC.

The V call is TRBV29-1, the J call TRBJ2-2; D ambiguous. The CDR3 covers 17 residues. The V gene lost 2 bases and the J gene lost 2 bases, with 18 bases spanning the gap. CDR1 SQVTM and CDR2 ANQGSEA come from the germline V gene. The chain's CDR3 is CSVEIGGPDFNTGELFF. The DNA for the CDR3 is TGCAGCGTTGAAATTGGCGGCCCTGATTTTAACACCGGGGAGCTGTTTTTT.

CDR3 bases: TGTGCCAGCAGTATTCAGGGTGGCCCCACAGATACGCAGTATTTT. Translated, it gives CASSIQGGPTDTQYF. The chain is built from TRBV6-5 and TRBJ2-3; D may be TRBD1 (5 bases). V lost 5 bases, J lost 2 bases, and 14 bases lay in between. The CDR3 runs 15 residues. Germline V gene sequence: CDR1 MNHEY, CDR2 SVGAGI.

The V and J genes are TRBV13 and TRBJ1-1; D is ambiguous. CDR3 length: 13 amino acids. Trimming shortened V by 5 bases and J by 2 bases, and 9 bases separated the two germline ends. From germline, CDR1 is PRHDT and CDR2 FYEKMQ (reference sequence). CDR3 DNA sequence: TGTGCCAGCAGCGCGAGTGATAACACTGAAGCTTTCTTT. Protein sequence: CASSASDNTEAFF.